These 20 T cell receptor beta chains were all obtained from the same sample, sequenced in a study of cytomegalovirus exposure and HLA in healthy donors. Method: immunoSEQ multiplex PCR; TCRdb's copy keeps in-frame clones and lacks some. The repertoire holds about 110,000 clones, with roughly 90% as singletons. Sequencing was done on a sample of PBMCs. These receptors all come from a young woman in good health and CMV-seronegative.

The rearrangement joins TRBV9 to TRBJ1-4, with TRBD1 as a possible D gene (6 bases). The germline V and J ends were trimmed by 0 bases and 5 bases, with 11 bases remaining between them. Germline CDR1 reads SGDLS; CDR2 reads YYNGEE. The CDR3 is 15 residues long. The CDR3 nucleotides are TGTGCCAGCAGCGTAGAGGGGACATCAAATGAAAAACTGTTTTTT. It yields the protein CASSVEGTSNEKLFF.

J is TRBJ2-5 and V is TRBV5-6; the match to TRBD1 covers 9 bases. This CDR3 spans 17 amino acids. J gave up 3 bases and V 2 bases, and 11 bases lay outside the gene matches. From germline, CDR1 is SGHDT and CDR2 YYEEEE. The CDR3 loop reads CASSFDGGGDREETQYF. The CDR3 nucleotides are TGTGCCAGCAGCTTCGACGGGGGAGGGGACAGGGAAGAGACCCAGTACTTC.

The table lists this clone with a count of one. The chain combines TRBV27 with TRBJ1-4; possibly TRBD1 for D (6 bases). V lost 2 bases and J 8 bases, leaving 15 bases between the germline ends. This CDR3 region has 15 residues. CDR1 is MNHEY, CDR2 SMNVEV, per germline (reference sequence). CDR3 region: CASSLGQGPNEKLFF. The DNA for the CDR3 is TGTGCCAGCAGTTTAGGGCAGGGGCCAAACGAAAAACTGTTTTTT.

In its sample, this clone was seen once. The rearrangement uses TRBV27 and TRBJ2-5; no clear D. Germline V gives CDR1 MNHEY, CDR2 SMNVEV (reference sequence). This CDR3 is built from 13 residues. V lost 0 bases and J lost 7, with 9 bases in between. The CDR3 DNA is TGTGCCAGCAGTTTATCGGCCGCCCGGACCCAGTACTTC. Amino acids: CASSLSAARTQYF.

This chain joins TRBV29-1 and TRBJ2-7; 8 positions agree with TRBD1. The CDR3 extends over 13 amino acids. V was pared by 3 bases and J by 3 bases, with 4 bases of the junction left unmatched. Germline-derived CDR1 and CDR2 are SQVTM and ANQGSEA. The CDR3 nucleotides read TGCAGCGTTGAGGGACAGGCAAACTACGAGCAGTACTTC. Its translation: CSVEGQANYEQYF.

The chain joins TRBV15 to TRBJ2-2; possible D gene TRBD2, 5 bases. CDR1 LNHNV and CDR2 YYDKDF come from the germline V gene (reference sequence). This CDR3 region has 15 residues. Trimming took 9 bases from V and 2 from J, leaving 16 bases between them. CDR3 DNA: TGTGCCACGGTCCTTACCGGGGAAAACACCGGGGAGCTGTTTTTT. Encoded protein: CATVLTGENTGELFF.

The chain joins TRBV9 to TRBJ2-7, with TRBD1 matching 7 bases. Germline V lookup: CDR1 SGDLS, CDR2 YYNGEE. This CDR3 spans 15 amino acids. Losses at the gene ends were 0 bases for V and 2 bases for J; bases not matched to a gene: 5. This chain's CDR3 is CASSVEGAPTYEQYF. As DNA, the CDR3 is TGTGCCAGCAGCGTAGAGGGGGCCCCTACCTACGAGCAGTACTTC.

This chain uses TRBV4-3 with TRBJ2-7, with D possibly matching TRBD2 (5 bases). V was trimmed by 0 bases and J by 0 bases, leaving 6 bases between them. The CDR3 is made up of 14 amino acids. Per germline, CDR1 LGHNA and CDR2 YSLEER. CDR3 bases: TGCGCCAGCAGCCAAGAGGACTTCTCCTACGAGCAGTACTTC. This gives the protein CASSQEDFSYEQYF.

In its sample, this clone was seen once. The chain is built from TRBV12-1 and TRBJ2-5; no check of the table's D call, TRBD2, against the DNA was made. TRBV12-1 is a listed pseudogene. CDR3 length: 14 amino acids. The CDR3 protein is CASSFGRVQETQYF. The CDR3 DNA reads TGTGCCAGCAGCTTCGGGAGGGTTCAAGAGACCCAGTACTTC.

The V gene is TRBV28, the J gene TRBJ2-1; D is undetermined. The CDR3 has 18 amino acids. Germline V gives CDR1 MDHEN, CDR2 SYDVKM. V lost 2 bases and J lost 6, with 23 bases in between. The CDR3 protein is CASSLARNLLPPTNEQFF. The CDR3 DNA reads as TGTGCCAGCAGTTTAGCCCGTAATTTGCTACCCCCAACCAATGAGCAGTTCTTC.

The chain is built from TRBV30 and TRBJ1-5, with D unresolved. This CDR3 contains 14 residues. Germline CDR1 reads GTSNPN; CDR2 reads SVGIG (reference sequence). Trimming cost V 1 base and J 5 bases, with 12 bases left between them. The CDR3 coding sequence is TGTGCCTGGAGTGGTGACACCCTTTATCAGCCCCAGCATTTT. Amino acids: CAWSGDTLYQPQHF.

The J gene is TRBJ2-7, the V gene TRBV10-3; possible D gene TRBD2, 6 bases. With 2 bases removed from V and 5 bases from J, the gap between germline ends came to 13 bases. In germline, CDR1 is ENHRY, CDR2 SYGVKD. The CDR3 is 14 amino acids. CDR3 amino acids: CAISEGRGGDEQYF. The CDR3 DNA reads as TGTGCCATCAGTGAGGGACGCGGCGGGGACGAGCAGTACTTC.

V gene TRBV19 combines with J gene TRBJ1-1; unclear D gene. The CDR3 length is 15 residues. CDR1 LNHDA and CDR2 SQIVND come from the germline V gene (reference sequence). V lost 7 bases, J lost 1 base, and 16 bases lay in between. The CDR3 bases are TGTGCCAGTACCCGTATAGATTGGGCGAACACTGAAGCTTTCTTT. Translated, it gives CASTRIDWANTEAFF.

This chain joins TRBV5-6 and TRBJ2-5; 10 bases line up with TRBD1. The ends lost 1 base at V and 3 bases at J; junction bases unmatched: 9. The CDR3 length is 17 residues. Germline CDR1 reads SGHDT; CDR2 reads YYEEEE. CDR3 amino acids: CASSLSWTGGIEETQYF. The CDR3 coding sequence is TGTGCCAGCAGCTTGTCCTGGACAGGGGGGATTGAAGAGACCCAGTACTTC.

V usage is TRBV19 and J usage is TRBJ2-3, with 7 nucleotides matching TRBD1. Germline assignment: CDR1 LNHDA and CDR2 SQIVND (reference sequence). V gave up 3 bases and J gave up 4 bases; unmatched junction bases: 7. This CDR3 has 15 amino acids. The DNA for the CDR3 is TGTGCCAGTAGTATGTCACAGGGGCGTCCAGATACGCAGTATTTT. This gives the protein CASSMSQGRPDTQYF.

This CDR3 is CASSDEGTGAQPQHF. The CDR3 nucleotides are TGTGCCAGCAGTGATGAGGGGACAGGGGCCCAGCCCCAGCATTTT. The chain links TRBV6-1 to TRBJ1-5; 10 bases map to TRBD1. CDR1 is MNHNS and CDR2 is SASEGT in the germline V gene. J gave up 7 bases and V 3 bases, and 6 bases lay outside the gene matches. The CDR3 consists of 15 residues.

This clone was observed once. The CDR3 region is CSVEPGQSEAFF. The CDR3 coding sequence is TGCAGCGTTGAGCCCGGACAATCTGAAGCTTTCTTT. The chain has TRBV29-1 and TRBJ1-1, with D perhaps matching TRBD1 (5 bases). Germline V gene lookup returns CDR1 SQVTM and CDR2 ANQGSEA. Trimming left V 3 bases short and J 6 bases short, with 11 bases between. The CDR3 sequence is 12 residues long.

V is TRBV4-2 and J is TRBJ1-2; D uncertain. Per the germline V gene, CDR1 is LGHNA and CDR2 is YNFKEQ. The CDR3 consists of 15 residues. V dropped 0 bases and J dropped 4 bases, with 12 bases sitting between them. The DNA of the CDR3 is TGTGCCAGCAGCCAAGATGGAGGGATCGGCTATGGCTACACCTTC. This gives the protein CASSQDGGIGYGYTF.

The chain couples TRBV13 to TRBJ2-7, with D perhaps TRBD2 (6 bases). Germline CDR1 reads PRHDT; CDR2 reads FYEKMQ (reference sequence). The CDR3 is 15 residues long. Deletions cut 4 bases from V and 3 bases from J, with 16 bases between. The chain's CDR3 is CASSYVTGEHYEQYF. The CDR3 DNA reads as TGTGCCAGCAGCTACGTAACGGGGGAACACTACGAGCAGTACTTC.

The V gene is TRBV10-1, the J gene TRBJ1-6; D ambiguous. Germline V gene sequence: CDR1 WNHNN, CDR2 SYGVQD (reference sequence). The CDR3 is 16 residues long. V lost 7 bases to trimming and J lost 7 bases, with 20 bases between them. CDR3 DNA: TGCGCCAGCAATTGCAACCTCCGCGCTTGGAATTCACCCCTCCACTTT. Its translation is CASNCNLRAWNSPLHF.